The rows below give T cell receptor beta chains drawn from one sample of a study of regulatory T cells in long-lasting Graves disease. TCRdb used MiXCR to reprocess the multiplex PCR reads, holding one entry per CDR3 protein. The profile shows 430,000 or so distinct CDR3 sequences, roughly a fifth of them singletons. This specimen was peripheral blood mononuclear cells (PBMCs), taken when the disease was refractory, from a patient treated with antithyroid drugs. These receptors were taken from a female donor with Graves disease. Each CDR3 is given with its conserved first and last residue. Each record gives: D gene, V gene, clone size, J gene, CDR3 protein, CDR3 DNA. The D gene is left open where the match is weak. For some rows the clone size is stated as once, few or many, or as a class when expanded; others skip it.

>NA|TRBV28|many|TRBJ2-4
CASSLVLAKNIQYF
TGTGCCAGCAGTTTAGTCCTAGCCAAAAACATTCAGTACTTC
>NA|TRBV28|many|TRBJ1-4
CASSSPSQRGEKLFF
TGTGCCAGCAGTTCCCCCAGTCAGAGAGGGGAAAAACTGTTTTTT
>NA|TRBV29-1|many|TRBJ1-1
CSGGRVDRVAEAFF
TGCAGCGGAGGGAGGGTTGATCGTGTGGCTGAAGCTTTCTTT
>NA|TRBV7-9|NA|TRBJ2-1
CASSSYPRPKTGSYNEQFF
TGTGCCAGCAGCTCTTACCCAAGGCCCAAGACAGGCTCCTACAATGAGCAGTTCTTC
>TRBD1|TRBV20-1|NA|TRBJ2-7
CSANPGQGVYEQYF
TGCAGTGCAAACCCGGGACAGGGGGTCTACGAGCAGTACTTC
>TRBD2|TRBV2|many|TRBJ2-7
CASRGAGGGDEQYF
TGTGCCAGCAGGGGAGCGGGAGGAGGCGACGAGCAGTACTTC
>NA|TRBV7-9|NA|TRBJ1-3
CASSITPPGASSGNTIYF
TGTGCCAGCAGCATCACTCCCCCGGGCGCCAGCTCTGGAAACACCATATATTTT
>NA|TRBV14|once|TRBJ2-7
CASAASSYEQYF
TGTGCCAGCGCTGCCTCCTCCTACGAGCAGTACTTC
>NA|TRBV6-1|many|TRBJ1-2
CASTNSFYGYTF
TGTGCCAGCACGAACAGCTTCTATGGCTACACCTTC
>NA|TRBV7-8|many|TRBJ2-5
CASSFRRTQETQYF
TGTGCCAGCAGCTTTCGACGGACCCAAGAGACCCAGTACTTC
>TRBD1|TRBV7-9|NA|TRBJ1-1
CASSLGRGPGNTEAFF
TGTGCCAGCAGCTTGGGGAGGGGGCCTGGGAACACTGAAGCTTTCTTT
>TRBD1|TRBV19|NA|TRBJ1-4
CASSILDRGEKLFF
TGTGCCAGTAGTATCCTCGACAGGGGTGAAAAACTGTTTTTT
>NA|TRBV6-1|few|TRBJ2-4
CASSPNPGPQDIQYF
TGTGCCAGCAGCCCTAACCCGGGCCCGCAAGACATTCAGTACTTC
>NA|TRBV27|many|TRBJ2-2
CASRPPNTGELFF
TGTGCCAGCAGACCTCCGAACACCGGGGAGCTGTTTTTT
>NA|TRBV6-1|NA|TRBJ2-7
CASSPLLGRLDEQYF
TGTGCCAGCAGCCCCCTCCTGGGGAGGCTCGACGAGCAGTACTTC
>NA|TRBV2|NA|TRBJ2-3
CASSEAPRAVSLRATDTQYF
TGTGCCAGCAGTGAAGCGCCCAGGGCAGTCTCCCTGCGGGCCACAGATACGCAGTATTTT
>NA|TRBV9|NA|TRBJ1-1
CASSGTDNTEAFF
TGTGCCAGCAGCGGCACAGACAACACTGAAGCTTTCTTT
>TRBD2|TRBV3-1|NA|TRBJ2-5
CASSRGDLSQTSGSKTQYF
TGTGCCAGCAGCCGGGGTGATCTTTCCCAGACTAGCGGGAGTAAGACCCAGTACTTC